The 15 T cell receptor beta chains reported below all come from one sample, sequenced in a study of CD8 T cells in ankylosing spondylitis. Via MiXCR, TCRdb re-called the 5' RACE reads, giving one row per CDR3 protein. The repertoire holds roughly 280,000 distinct CDR3 sequences, with roughly 20% as singletons. The source material was blood, either unsorted or a sorted T cell fraction (not recorded which). All receptors derive from a male donor with ankylosing spondylitis or in good health (not recorded which).

There are many counts of this clonotype. The chain uses TRBV20-1 and TRBJ1-5; 7 nucleotides agree with TRBD1. The V and J ends lost 6 bases and 0 bases, in that order; junction bases with no gene match: 8. This CDR3 has 15 amino acids. The V gene's germline CDR1 is DFQATT and CDR2 SNEGSKA (reference sequence). Here the CDR3 reads CSAPDDRVSNQPQHF. The CDR3 DNA reads TGCAGTGCCCCAGATGACAGGGTTAGCAATCAGCCCCAGCATTTT.

The V gene is TRBV5-1, the J gene TRBJ2-5; D remains ambiguous. From germline, CDR1 is SGHRS and CDR2 YFSETQ. Trimming pared 2 bases from V and 8 bases from J, leaving 7 bases between. The CDR3 sequence is 11 residues long. CDR3 nucleotide sequence: TGCGCCAGCAGCTTTGAGGACACCCAGTACTTC. Translated, it gives CASSFEDTQYF.

The chain has TRBV29-1 and TRBJ2-1; D perhaps matches TRBD2 (6 bases). Germline V gene data show CDR1 as SQVTM and CDR2 as ANQGSEA. V was clipped by 7 bases and J by 10 bases, with 17 bases between them. The CDR3 spans 12 residues. The CDR3 DNA sequence: TGCAGCGGGGGCGACGGCGGGATAGAGCAGTTCTTC. Residues: CSGGDGGIEQFF.

This clonotype was seen a handful of times. The chain uses TRBV5-1 and TRBJ2-3; 8 nucleotides align to TRBD1. The germline V gene has CDR1 SGHRS and CDR2 YFSETQ. This CDR3 has 15 residues. Trimming cost V 4 bases and J 1 base; bases outside gene matches: 5. As DNA, the CDR3 is TGCGCCAGCAGCCCGGGACAGGCGCGCACAGATACGCAGTATTTT. Its translation is CASSPGQARTDTQYF. The whole variable domain, remainder taken from reference TRBV5-1 and TRBJ2-3, is KAGVTQTPRYLIKTRGQQVTLSCSPISGHRSVSWYQQTPGQGLQFLFEYFSETQRNKGNFPGRFSGRQFSNSRSEMNVSTLELGDSALYLCASSPGQARTDTQYFGPGTRLTVL.

This clonotype was recorded at least ten times. V and J are TRBV5-1 and TRBJ2-1; unclear D gene. The CDR3 has 14 amino acids. Germline V lookup: CDR1 SGHRS, CDR2 YFSETQ. V lost 5 bases and J lost 5, with 14 bases in between. In DNA form, the CDR3 reads TGCGCCAGCAGTCTGCGCAGCCGAAACAATGAGCAGTTCTTC. Its translation: CASSLRSRNNEQFF.

This clonotype was recorded at least ten times. The CDR3 nucleotides are TGTGCCAGCACCCCGGGACAGAACACAGATACGCAGTATTTT. Translated: CASTPGQNTDTQYF. The chain couples TRBV12-3 or TRBV12-4 to TRBJ2-3; 7 positions match TRBD1. Trimming removed 7 bases from V and 2 bases from J; junction bases left unmatched: 6. The CDR3 consists of 14 residues.

The chain recombines TRBV15 with TRBJ1-1, with D perhaps matching TRBD1 (5 bases). V was pared by 0 bases and J by 5 bases, with 13 bases between. This CDR3 has 15 amino acids. Germline V lookup: CDR1 LNHNV, CDR2 YYDKDF (reference sequence). In DNA, the CDR3 is TGTGCCACCAGCAGAGAGCACGGGGGGAGGACTGAAGCTTTCTTT. Protein: CATSREHGGRTEAFF.

This chain connects TRBV4-1 to TRBJ2-3, with 10 bases fitting TRBD2. V lost 4 bases and J lost 0; bases outside the gene matches: 4. This CDR3 is built from 16 residues. Germline CDR1 MGHRA, CDR2 YSYEKL. CDR3 sequence reads: CASSLPTSGSTDTQYF. In nucleotides, the CDR3 is TGCGCCAGCAGCCTACCGACTAGCGGGAGCACAGATACGCAGTATTTT.

The table lists this clonotype with a few counts. The chain links TRBV28 to TRBJ2-5; the match to TRBD2 covers 7 bases. The germline V gene has CDR1 MDHEN and CDR2 SYDVKM. This CDR3 region has 15 residues. J lost 1 base, V lost 7 bases, and 9 bases had no gene match. The CDR3 nucleotides read TGTGCCAGCAAGGCGGGGCGGGAGTTCCAAGAGACCCAGTACTTC. Amino acids: CASKAGREFQETQYF.

This clonotype was counted a few times. The chain joins TRBV28 to TRBJ1-5; the D is unclear. Germline V lookup: CDR1 MDHEN, CDR2 SYDVKM. This CDR3 region has 14 residues. Trimming shortened V by 6 bases and J by 2 bases, and 11 bases separated the two germline ends. The CDR3 protein is CASRVVSGNQPQHF. The CDR3 bases are TGTGCCAGCAGAGTCGTTTCGGGCAATCAGCCCCAGCATTTT.

This clonotype was detected many times. This sequence joins TRBV5-1 and TRBJ2-5, with no clear D. Germline V CDR1 and CDR2: SGHRS, YFSETQ. The length of the CDR3 is 15 residues. Trimming stripped 4 bases from V and 0 bases from J, with 13 bases between. The CDR3 sequence is CASSPGPSDQETQYF. As DNA, the CDR3 is TGCGCCAGCAGCCCTGGACCCTCCGACCAAGAGACCCAGTACTTC.

The chain employs TRBV30 and TRBJ1-1; 11 nucleotides match TRBD1. This CDR3 comprises 14 residues. V dropped 2 bases and J dropped 12; count of bases not matched to a gene: 11. CDR1 is GTSNPN and CDR2 is SVGIG in the germline V gene (reference sequence). This CDR3 is CAWSPGQGAIGPFF. Here the CDR3 DNA reads TGTGCCTGGAGTCCCGGACAGGGGGCAATTGGTCCTTTCTTT.

V usage is TRBV5-1 and J usage is TRBJ2-1; D is uncertain. The CDR3 is 15 amino acids. The germline V gene encodes CDR1 SGHRS and CDR2 YFSETQ. Trimming took off 0 bases at V and 8 bases at J, with 15 bases between the two ends. This CDR3 is CASSLGLDFSYEQFF. CDR3 sequence (DNA): TGCGCCAGCAGCTTGGGCCTAGACTTTAGCTATGAGCAGTTCTTC.

This clonotype was seen a few times. This chain links TRBV20-1 with TRBJ1-4; no reliable D call. CDR1 and CDR2 from the germline V gene are DFQATT and SNEGSKA (reference sequence). This CDR3 contains 14 residues. Trimming left V 6 bases short and J 5 bases short, with 16 bases between. The chain's CDR3 is CSATNEAANEKLFF. Written as DNA, the CDR3 is TGCAGTGCCACGAACGAGGCGGCCAATGAAAAACTGTTTTTT.

V is TRBV19 and J is TRBJ2-5; 7 nucleotides match TRBD2. This CDR3 has 13 residues. Germline V gene lookup returns CDR1 LNHDA and CDR2 SQIVND (reference sequence). J was trimmed by 5 bases and V by 2 bases; bases with no gene match: 2. The CDR3 DNA reads TGTGCCAGTAGTATACGGGGGGTGGAGACCCAGTACTTC. Translated, it gives CASSIRGVETQYF.